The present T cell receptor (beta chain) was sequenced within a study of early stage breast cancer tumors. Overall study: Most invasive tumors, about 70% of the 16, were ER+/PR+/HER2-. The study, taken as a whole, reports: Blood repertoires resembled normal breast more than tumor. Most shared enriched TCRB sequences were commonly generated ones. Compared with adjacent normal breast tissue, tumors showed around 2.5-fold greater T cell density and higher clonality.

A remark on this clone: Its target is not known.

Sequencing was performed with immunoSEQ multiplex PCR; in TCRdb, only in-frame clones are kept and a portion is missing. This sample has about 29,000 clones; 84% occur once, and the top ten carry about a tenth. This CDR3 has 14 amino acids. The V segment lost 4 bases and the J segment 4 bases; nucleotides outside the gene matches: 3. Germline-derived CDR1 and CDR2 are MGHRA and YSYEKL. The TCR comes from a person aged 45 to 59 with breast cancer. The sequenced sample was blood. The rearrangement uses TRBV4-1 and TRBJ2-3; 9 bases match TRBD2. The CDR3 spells CASSLSGGPDTQYF. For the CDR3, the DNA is TGCGCCAGCAGCCTTAGCGGGGGCCCAGATACGCAGTATTTT.